Below, 21 T cell receptor beta chains from the same sample are listed, as sequenced in a study of blood T cells in healthy people across ages. For the second PCR, which ran for roughly 6 to 11 cycles, a sample-barcoded 5' primer and a J-beta primer mix were used. TCRdb processed the 5' RACE reads anew with MiXCR; each CDR3 protein has one entry. The sample yields around 650,000 distinct CDR3 sequences, about a third seen once. The material sequenced was blood. These receptors came from a woman of 80 years or more in good health.

The table lists this clonotype with many counts. This chain uses TRBV7-2 with TRBJ2-1, with D possibly TRBD2 on 6 matching bases. CDR3 length: 14 residues. The germline V gene has CDR1 SGHTA and CDR2 FQGNSA. V was shortened by 5 bases and J by 8 bases, with 16 bases between the two germline ends. The CDR3 sequence is CASSPGLPGDEQFF. The DNA of the CDR3 is TGTGCCAGCAGCCCGGGACTCCCCGGGGATGAGCAGTTCTTC.

On this clonotype itself: This may stem from a read error, because a much larger clone lies one nucleotide away. This sequence joins TRBV7-4 and TRBJ1-2; D call uncertain. Germline lookup yields CDR1 SGHVT and CDR2 SQSDAQ. This CDR3 comprises 12 residues. Written as DNA, the CDR3 is TGTGCCAGCAGCTTAAAGGAATATGGCTACATCTTC. Encoded protein: CASSLKEYGYIF.

This clonotype was seen repeatedly, ten times or more. V gene TRBV7-2 combines with J gene TRBJ2-1, with TRBD2 matching 10 bases. CDR3 length equals 14 residues. J lost 3 bases, V lost 11 bases, and 7 bases had no gene match. Germline lookup yields CDR1 SGHTA and CDR2 FQGNSA. CDR3 in DNA: TGTGCCTCCAGCCAGCGGGGGGGCTACAATGAGCAGTTCTTC. This sequence encodes CASSQRGGYNEQFF.

This clonotype showed up many times. The genes are TRBV20-1 and TRBJ2-7; 8 positions match TRBD1. Per germline, CDR1 DFQATT and CDR2 SNEGSKA (reference sequence). Trimming removed 0 bases from V and 1 base from J; junction bases left unmatched: 11. This CDR3 has 17 amino acids. CDR3 region: CSARESGYRGSSYEQYF. Here the CDR3 DNA reads TGCAGTGCTAGAGAATCTGGATACAGGGGGAGTTCCTACGAGCAGTACTTC.

This clonotype has a count of ten or more. The chain combines TRBV12-3 or TRBV12-4 with TRBJ2-5; D is ambiguous. Between the trimmed V and J ends, which lost 6 bases and 2 bases, there was a span of 13 bases. The length of the CDR3 is 14 residues. The CDR3 reads CASSPLGPQETQYF. In nucleotides, the CDR3 is TGTGCCAGCAGCCCCTTGGGTCCTCAAGAGACCCAGTACTTC.

Notes on this clonotype: An end of the junction does not agree with germline; a read error may underlie this. CDR3 coding DNA: TGTACCAGCAGTGGACTACAGGGTTTCTTGACCTACACCTTC. Translation: CTSSGLQGFLTYTF. This chain joins TRBV2 and TRBJ1-2; D is possibly TRBD1 (6 bases). CDR1 is SNHLY, CDR2 FYNNEI, per germline. The CDR3 totals 14 residues.

There are a few counts of this clonotype. The chain couples TRBV2 to TRBJ1-4, with 7 bases fitting TRBD1. From germline, CDR1 is SNHLY and CDR2 FYNNEI. V lost 6 bases, J lost 11 bases, and 9 bases stayed unmatched. This CDR3 has 13 amino acids. The CDR3 nucleotides read TGTGCCAGCAGACCTAACAGGGGAGGGAAACTGTTTTTT. Translating gives CASRPNRGGKLFF. The full variable domain, in which reference TRBV2 and TRBJ1-4 provide the parts outside the CDR3, is EPEVTQTPSHQVTQMGQEVILRCVPISNHLYFYWYRQILGQKVEFLVSFYNNEISEKSEIFDDQFSVERPDGSNFTLKIRSTKLEDSAMYFCASRPNRGGKLFFGSGTQLSVL.

This clonotype has at least ten counts. This chain joins TRBV6-1 and TRBJ2-3; 8 bases are a match to TRBD1. The CDR3 extends over 15 amino acids. Per the germline V gene, CDR1 is MNHNS and CDR2 is SASEGT. J was trimmed by 2 bases and V by 5 bases; bases with no gene match: 6. CDR3 amino acids: CASSFGTGITDTQYF. DNA for the CDR3: TGTGCCAGCAGTTTTGGGACAGGCATCACAGATACGCAGTATTTT.

Of note for this clonotype: A read error is possible here, since a much larger clone lies one base away. The gene calls are TRBV7-2 and TRBJ1-5; no reliable D call. This CDR3 is 14 amino acids long. V was trimmed by 5 bases and J by 5 bases, leaving 13 bases between them. CDR1 and CDR2 (germline): SGHTA, FQGNSA. CDR3 in amino acids: CASSGRGRDQPQHF. CDR3 bases: TGTGCCAGCAGCGGACGGGGAAGGGATCAGCCCCAGCATTTT.

The chain combines TRBV12-3 or TRBV12-4 with TRBJ1-1; TRBD1 might be the D (5 bases). This CDR3 spans 14 amino acids. The ends were cut back, 6 bases at V and 8 bases at J, with 19 bases in the middle. The CDR3 region has the DNA TGTGCCAGCAGCCCTAAAGGACACTCCCGAGAAGCTTTCTTT. Its translation: CASSPKGHSREAFF.

In its sample, this clonotype was seen a few times. A much larger clone is a single base away; this may be a read error. The rearrangement uses TRBV11-2 and TRBJ2-1, with D tentatively TRBD2 (6 bases). The end of the DNA fits TRBJ2-7 better, so the J call may be wrong. The CDR3 totals 15 residues. Germline V gene sequence: CDR1 SGHAT, CDR2 FQNNGV. CDR3 DNA sequence: TGTGCCAGCAGCTTAGAGGTGGACTACTACAATGAGCAGTACTTC. Translated, it gives CASSLEVDYYNEQYF.

This clonotype was observed a few times. The chain recombines TRBV6-5 with TRBJ1-1; D unresolved. Germline-derived CDR1 and CDR2 are MNHEY and SVGAGI. CDR3 length: 14 residues. V was cut by 3 bases and J by 1 base, with 9 bases left in between. This chain's CDR3 is CASSYSPWNTEAFF. The CDR3 DNA is TGTGCCAGCAGTTATTCTCCGTGGAACACTGAAGCTTTCTTT.

This clonotype was detected once. This chain uses TRBV28 with TRBJ1-2; D might be TRBD1 (5 bases). The CDR3 sequence is 14 residues long. Germline V CDR1 and CDR2: MDHEN, SYDVKM. V was pared by 6 bases and J by 2 bases, with 13 bases between. This CDR3 is CASSLIGANYGYTF. CDR3 DNA sequence: TGTGCCAGCAGCCTGATAGGGGCAAACTATGGCTACACCTTC.

The chain uses TRBV24-1 and TRBJ1-1; no definite D call. Germline-derived CDR1 and CDR2 are KGHDR and SFDVKD. V lost 7 bases to trimming and J lost 1 base, with 9 bases between them. This CDR3 has 13 residues. The CDR3 region has the DNA TGTGCCACCAGGCGGACGGGGAACACTGAAGCTTTCTTT. Protein product: CATRRTGNTEAFF.

This clonotype has only a few counts. This may be a read error: a much more frequent sequence differs by one nucleotide. The chain links TRBV29-1 to TRBJ2-3; D not resolved. Germline CDR1 is SQVTM and CDR2 is ANQGSEA. The length of the CDR3 is 10 residues. The CDR3 region is CGAVTDTQYF. CDR3 nucleotides: TGCGGCGCCGTCACAGATACGCAGTATTTT.

The sample holds many counts of this clonotype. The chain joins TRBV5-1 to TRBJ2-5; possibly TRBD1 or TRBD2 for D (6 bases each). V dropped 0 bases and J dropped 5 bases, with 17 bases sitting between them. The CDR3 has 16 amino acids. Germline V gene data show CDR1 as SGHRS and CDR2 as YFSETQ. The CDR3 DNA reads TGCGCCAGCAGCTTGGAGGCCGGGGGCTCCGGGGAGACCCAGTACTTC. Amino acid sequence: CASSLEAGGSGETQYF. Drawing the rest from reference TRBV5-1 and TRBJ2-5, the complete variable domain is KAGVTQTPRYLIKTRGQQVTLSCSPISGHRSVSWYQQTPGQGLQFLFEYFSETQRNKGNFPGRFSGRQFSNSRSEMNVSTLELGDSALYLCASSLEAGGSGETQYFGPGTRLLVL.

This clonotype was detected only once. Since a much larger clone is just one base distant, this may be a read error. CDR3 in DNA: TGTGCCAGCAGAGGCAGCGGCTGCTACGAGCAGTACTTC. Translating gives CASRGSGCYEQYF. The chain links TRBV6-5 to TRBJ2-7; D possibly corresponds to TRBD2 (5 bases). The germline V and J ends were trimmed by 6 bases and 3 bases, with 12 bases remaining between them. There are 13 residues in the CDR3. Germline V gene lookup returns CDR1 MNHEY and CDR2 SVGAGI.

At least ten counts were recorded for this clonotype. The chain is built from TRBV5-1 and TRBJ1-4, with 7 bases aligning to TRBD1. Germline-derived CDR1 and CDR2 are SGHRS and YFSETQ. V lost 1 base, J lost 8 bases, and 5 bases stayed unmatched. The CDR3 consists of 14 residues. CDR3 coding DNA: TGCGCCAGCAGCTTGACAGGGGCCTGGGAAAAACTGTTTTTT. Translation: CASSLTGAWEKLFF.

J is TRBJ2-1 and V is TRBV19; 7 positions agree with TRBD1. Trimming cost V 9 bases and J 5 bases; bases outside gene matches: 4. The CDR3 extends over 12 amino acids. From germline, CDR1 is LNHDA and CDR2 SQIVND (reference sequence). The CDR3 DNA sequence: TGTGCCAGGACAGGGCTCCACAATGAGCAGTTCTTC. Translated: CARTGLHNEQFF.

The chain recombines TRBV5-6 with TRBJ1-6; no reliable D call. The germline gives CDR1 SGHDT, CDR2 YYEEEE. The CDR3 spans 16 residues. Trimming shortened V by 4 bases and J by 9 bases, and 20 bases separated the two germline ends. This CDR3 reads CASSRDKRTRRSPLHF. As DNA, the CDR3 is TGTGCCAGCAGCCGTGACAAGAGAACTCGACGTTCACCCCTCCACTTT.

A word on this clonotype: A read error may be the cause here, since a much bigger clone is one base away. V and J are TRBV20-1 and TRBJ1-5; D not certain. The CDR3 consists of 17 residues. V dropped 0 bases and J dropped 2 bases, with 17 bases sitting between them. From germline, CDR1 is DFQATT and CDR2 SNEGSKA (reference sequence). For the CDR3, the DNA is TGCAGTGCTAGAGATCTACAGAAACAATATGGCAATCAGCCCCAGCATTTT. It yields the protein CSARDLQKQYGNQPQHF.